The source of this TCR beta chain is a study of graft-versus-host responses after intestinal transplantation. Findings and limits, study-wide: Graft-donor T cell macrochimerism coincided with high graft-versus-host to host-versus-graft clonal ratios in allografts.

Of note for this clone: Antigen unknown. Sequence at one end of the junction differs from germline and may be a read error. Within the sample, other DNA sequences also encode this same CDR3.

This CDR3 spans 14 amino acids. The germline V gene encodes CDR1 MNHNS and CDR2 SASEGT. The starting material, graft tissue, was processed to release intraepithelial and lamina propria lymphocytes. Here immunoSEQ multiplex PCR was the method, and the copy in TCRdb shows in-frame clones only, minus some. The table lists about 37,000 clones, about 85% of them singletons. The sample was ileum tissue, taken around 190 days after intestinal transplant. This chain joins TRBV6-1 and TRBJ1-1, with 7 bases that match TRBD1. The receptor comes from a human patient who received an intestinal transplant, so some T cells may come from the graft donor. The CDR3 loop reads CASRTGWGNTEAFF. The CDR3 DNA is TGTGCCAGCAGGACAGGGTGGGGGAACACTGAAGCCTTCTTT.